The 22 T cell receptor beta chains listed next were all sequenced from one sample in a study of cytomegalovirus exposure and HLA in healthy donors. With 60 Vbeta and 13 Jbeta primers, the PCR was carried out. The data were produced by immunoSEQ multiplex PCR, yet TCRdb's version contains in-frame clones alone and is incomplete. The sample includes about 180,000 clones, more than 60% of them seen just once. Source material: PBMCs. The receptors come from a human donor in good health.

A few counts support this clone. The chain uses TRBV7-2 and TRBJ2-3; D might be TRBD1 (6 bases). Deletions cut 3 bases from V and 1 base from J, with 8 bases between. The CDR3 runs to 14 residues. The germline V gene has CDR1 SGHTA and CDR2 FQGNSA. The CDR3 here is CASSLDSRTDTQYF. The CDR3 DNA is TGTGCCAGCAGCTTGGACAGCCGCACAGATACGCAGTATTTT. The full variable domain, in which reference TRBV7-2 and TRBJ2-3 provide the parts outside the CDR3, is GAGVSQSPSNKVTEKGKDVELRCDPISGHTALYWYRQSLGQGLEFLIYFQGNSAPDKSGLPSDRFSAERTGGSVSTLTIQRTQQEDSAVYLCASSLDSRTDTQYFGPGTRLTVL.

This clone was seen just once. The rearrangement links TRBV5-1 to TRBJ2-3; 9 bases fit TRBD1. J gave up 2 bases and V 9 bases, and 10 bases lay outside the gene matches. CDR1 and CDR2 from the germline V gene are SGHRS and YFSETQ. CDR3 length: 15 residues. Written as DNA, the CDR3 is TGCGCCACGACCCGGGGGACAGGGATCACAGATACGCAGTATTTT. This translates into CATTRGTGITDTQYF.

This clone was seen a few times. J is TRBJ1-2 and V is TRBV15; D call uncertain. The V end was cut by 0 bases, the J end by 7 bases, with 15 bases between. The length of the CDR3 is 15 residues. Germline lookup yields CDR1 LNHNV and CDR2 YYDKDF (reference sequence). The CDR3 region is CATSREPAGISGYTF. The DNA of the CDR3 is TGTGCCACCAGCAGAGAACCGGCAGGCATATCTGGCTACACCTTC.

The chain carries TRBV7-2 and TRBJ2-7, with TRBD1 identical over 7 bases. The CDR3 consists of 14 residues. With V trimmed by 2 bases and J by 1 base, 2 bases remained unmatched. Germline V gives CDR1 SGHTA, CDR2 FQGNSA. Written as DNA, the CDR3 is TGTGCCAGCAGCTTACCAGGGGGTTCCTACGAGCAGTACTTC. Residues: CASSLPGGSYEQYF.

This chain uses TRBV6-1 with TRBJ1-1, with D unclear. Germline CDR1 reads MNHNS; CDR2 reads SASEGT. V gave up 2 bases and J gave up 3 bases, with 4 bases separating them. The CDR3 totals 12 residues. The DNA of the CDR3 is TGTGCCAGCAGTGAACGGGACACTGAAGCTTTCTTT. Translating gives CASSERDTEAFF.

Here the CDR3 DNA reads TGCAGTGCCCACACTAGGGAGACCCAGTACTTC. It translates to CSAHTRETQYF. J is TRBJ2-5 and V is TRBV20-1, with a tentative D call TRBD2 (5 bases). V was trimmed by 6 bases and J by 5 bases, leaving 10 bases between them. From germline, CDR1 is DFQATT and CDR2 SNEGSKA (reference sequence). This CDR3 spans 11 amino acids.

The V call is TRBV4-3, the J call TRBJ1-2, with D maybe TRBD1 (5 bases). The V end lost 3 bases, the J end lost 4 bases, and 15 bases lay between the germline ends. CDR1 is LGHNA and CDR2 is YSLEER in the germline V gene. The CDR3 is made up of 15 amino acids. CDR3: CASSQRAQDSYGYTF. The CDR3 nucleotides read TGCGCCAGCAGCCAGCGAGCTCAAGACAGCTATGGCTACACCTTC.

V gene TRBV10-3 combines with J gene TRBJ1-2; D gene uncertain. The CDR3 has 17 residues. The ends were cut back, 3 bases at V and 4 bases at J, with 21 bases in the middle. From germline, CDR1 is ENHRY and CDR2 SYGVKD. In DNA, the CDR3 is TGTGCCATCAGTGAAGGAGGAGGTCAGCGGCGGGCCTATGGCTACACCTTC. It translates to CAISEGGGQRRAYGYTF.

The chain combines TRBV15 with TRBJ1-5; a weak D match, TRBD1 (5 bases). Per the germline V gene, CDR1 is LNHNV and CDR2 is YYDKDF (reference sequence). This CDR3 contains 15 residues. The V and J ends lost 0 bases and 6 bases respectively, with 12 bases between them. CDR3 in amino acids: CATSRDQGRGQPQHF. Here the CDR3 DNA reads TGTGCCACCAGCAGAGACCAGGGTAGGGGTCAGCCCCAGCATTTT.

A note on this clone: Other DNA sequences in this specimen translate into the identical CDR3. The DNA for the CDR3 is TGCGCCAGCAGCTTGGGGACAGCAAAAGAGACCCAGTACTTC. Translating gives CASSLGTAKETQYF. The chain couples TRBV5-1 to TRBJ2-5; maybe TRBD1 (6 bases). The V and J ends lost 0 bases and 3 bases respectively, with 9 bases between them. CDR1 SGHRS and CDR2 YFSETQ come from the germline V gene. The CDR3 is 14 residues long.

The CDR3 region is CASSQERRSRQEDGYTF. The CDR3, as DNA: TGCGCCAGCAGCCAAGAGCGGAGAAGCAGACAGGAAGATGGCTACACCTTC. This chain uses TRBV4-1 with TRBJ1-2, with D maybe TRBD1 (6 bases). Trimming removed 0 bases at V and 6 bases at J, with 20 bases between. Germline V gene lookup returns CDR1 MGHRA and CDR2 YSYEKL. This CDR3 has 17 amino acids.

This chain uses TRBV5-4 with TRBJ2-5; unclear D gene. The CDR3 is made up of 14 amino acids. Germline CDR1 and CDR2: SGHNT and YYREEE (reference sequence). V lost 3 bases to trimming and J lost 1 base, with 10 bases between them. The CDR3 spells CASSSAVFQETQYF. The CDR3 bases are TGTGCCAGCAGCTCGGCGGTTTTCCAAGAGACCCAGTACTTC.

V and J are TRBV4-1 and TRBJ2-2, with a weak D call TRBD2 (6 bases). There are 16 residues in the CDR3. The V end lost 2 bases, the J end lost 2 bases, and 12 bases lay between the germline ends. Germline CDR1 MGHRA, CDR2 YSYEKL. For the CDR3, the DNA is TGCGCCAGCAGCCAAACCTCCGGGACTAACACCGGGGAGCTGTTTTTT. As protein: CASSQTSGTNTGELFF.

V gene TRBV11-2 combines with J gene TRBJ2-3, with D maybe TRBD2 (5 bases). The CDR3 runs to 14 residues. Trimming removed 3 bases from V and 0 bases from J, with 7 bases in between. Germline V gene sequence: CDR1 SGHAT, CDR2 FQNNGV. This chain's CDR3 is CASSFERSTDTQYF. DNA of the CDR3: TGTGCCAGCAGCTTCGAGCGGAGCACAGATACGCAGTATTTT.

This clone was found a few times. This sample also contains other DNA sequences that code for the same CDR3. The chain is built from TRBV7-9 and TRBJ2-1; D may be TRBD2 (6 bases). This CDR3 is 13 amino acids long. Germline V CDR1 and CDR2: SEHNR, FQNEAQ (reference sequence). V shed 5 bases and J shed 7 bases, with 12 bases lying between them. Here the CDR3 reads CASSPGTRNEQFF. The CDR3 DNA reads as TGTGCCAGCAGCCCCGGGACTCGGAATGAGCAGTTCTTC. The variable domain in full, completed from reference TRBV7-9 and TRBJ2-1, reads DTGVSQNPRHKITKRGQNVTFRCDPISEHNRLYWYRQTLGQGPEFLTYFQNEAQLEKSRLLSDRFSAERPKGSFSTLEIQRTEQGDSAMYLCASSPGTRNEQFFGPGTRLTVL.

CDR3 amino acids: CASSPSDRGYEQYF. CDR3 coding DNA: TGTGCCAGCAGCCCGTCGGACAGGGGCTACGAGCAGTACTTC. The chain links TRBV9 to TRBJ2-7; 9 nucleotides match TRBD1. Germline lookup yields CDR1 SGDLS and CDR2 YYNGEE. The ends lost 4 bases at V and 3 bases at J; junction bases unmatched: 5. The CDR3 has 14 amino acids.

The rearrangement uses TRBV18 and TRBJ1-1; tentative D call: TRBD1 (5 bases). V shed 2 bases and J shed 1 base, with 11 bases lying between them. The length of the CDR3 is 15 residues. The germline CDR1 and CDR2 sequences are KGHSH and LQKENI. In DNA, the CDR3 is TGTGCCAGCTCACCAGGAGGGGCGAGGAACACTGAAGCTTTCTTT. Its translation: CASSPGGARNTEAFF. The whole variable domain, filled in from reference TRBV18 and TRBJ1-1, reads NAGVMQNPRHLVRRRGQEARLRCSPMKGHSHVYWYRQLPEEGLKFMVYLQKENIIDESGMPKERFSAEFPKEGPSILRIQQVVRGDSAAYFCASSPGGARNTEAFFGQGTRLTVV.

This chain joins TRBV10-1 and TRBJ2-7; 9 bases are shared with TRBD1. V lost 8 bases to trimming and J lost 5 bases; unmatched junction nucleotides: 34. CDR3 length: 22 amino acids. Looked up from germline, CDR1 is WNHNN and CDR2 is SYGVQD (reference sequence). In DNA, the CDR3 is TGCGCCAGCCCTCAGTCCCGGGACAGGGAACGGAACCGAATTGCCCCAGTGAACGAGCAGTACTTC. Its translation is CASPQSRDRERNRIAPVNEQYF.

J is TRBJ1-2 and V is TRBV6-6; 7 bases are a match to TRBD1. CDR1 is MNHNY, CDR2 SVGAGI, per germline (reference sequence). V trimming: 6 bases; J trimming: 4 bases; junction bases outside the gene matches: 5. CDR3 length: 13 amino acids. CDR3 nucleotides: TGTGCCAGCAGCCCGACAGGGACCTATGGCTACACCTTC. Translating it yields CASSPTGTYGYTF.

The gene calls are TRBV7-8 and TRBJ1-5, with 8 positions matching TRBD1. The CDR3 consists of 15 residues. Germline V CDR1 and CDR2: SGHVS, FQNEAQ. V lost 3 bases and J lost 7; bases outside the gene matches: 8. CDR3 in DNA: TGTGCCAGCAGCTTCGACAGGGGTTCAGGCCAGCCCCAGCATTTT. This encodes CASSFDRGSGQPQHF. Full variable domain (missing parts from reference TRBV7-8 and TRBJ1-5): GAGVSQSPRYKVAKRGQDVALRCDPISGHVSLFWYQQALGQGPEFLTYFQNEAQLDKSGLPSDRFFAERPEGSVSTLKIQRTQQEDSAVYLCASSFDRGSGQPQHFGDGTRLSIL.

This clone was recorded once. The chain carries TRBV14 and TRBJ2-7; no firm D call. V was clipped by 1 base and J by 7 bases, with 5 bases between them. The CDR3 runs to 11 residues. The germline CDR1 and CDR2 sequences are SGHDN and FVKESK. This CDR3 reads CASSQGLEQYF. The CDR3 coding sequence is TGTGCCAGCAGCCAAGGACTGGAGCAGTACTTC.

The chain joins TRBV27 to TRBJ2-7; D may be TRBD1 (6 bases). The V end was cut by 7 bases, the J end by 0 bases, with 13 bases between. The CDR3 covers 14 residues. CDR1 is MNHEY, CDR2 SMNVEV, per germline (reference sequence). CDR3 sequence (DNA): TGTGCCAGCACCCGAAGAGGGGGCTCCTACGAGCAGTACTTC. Its translation: CASTRRGGSYEQYF.